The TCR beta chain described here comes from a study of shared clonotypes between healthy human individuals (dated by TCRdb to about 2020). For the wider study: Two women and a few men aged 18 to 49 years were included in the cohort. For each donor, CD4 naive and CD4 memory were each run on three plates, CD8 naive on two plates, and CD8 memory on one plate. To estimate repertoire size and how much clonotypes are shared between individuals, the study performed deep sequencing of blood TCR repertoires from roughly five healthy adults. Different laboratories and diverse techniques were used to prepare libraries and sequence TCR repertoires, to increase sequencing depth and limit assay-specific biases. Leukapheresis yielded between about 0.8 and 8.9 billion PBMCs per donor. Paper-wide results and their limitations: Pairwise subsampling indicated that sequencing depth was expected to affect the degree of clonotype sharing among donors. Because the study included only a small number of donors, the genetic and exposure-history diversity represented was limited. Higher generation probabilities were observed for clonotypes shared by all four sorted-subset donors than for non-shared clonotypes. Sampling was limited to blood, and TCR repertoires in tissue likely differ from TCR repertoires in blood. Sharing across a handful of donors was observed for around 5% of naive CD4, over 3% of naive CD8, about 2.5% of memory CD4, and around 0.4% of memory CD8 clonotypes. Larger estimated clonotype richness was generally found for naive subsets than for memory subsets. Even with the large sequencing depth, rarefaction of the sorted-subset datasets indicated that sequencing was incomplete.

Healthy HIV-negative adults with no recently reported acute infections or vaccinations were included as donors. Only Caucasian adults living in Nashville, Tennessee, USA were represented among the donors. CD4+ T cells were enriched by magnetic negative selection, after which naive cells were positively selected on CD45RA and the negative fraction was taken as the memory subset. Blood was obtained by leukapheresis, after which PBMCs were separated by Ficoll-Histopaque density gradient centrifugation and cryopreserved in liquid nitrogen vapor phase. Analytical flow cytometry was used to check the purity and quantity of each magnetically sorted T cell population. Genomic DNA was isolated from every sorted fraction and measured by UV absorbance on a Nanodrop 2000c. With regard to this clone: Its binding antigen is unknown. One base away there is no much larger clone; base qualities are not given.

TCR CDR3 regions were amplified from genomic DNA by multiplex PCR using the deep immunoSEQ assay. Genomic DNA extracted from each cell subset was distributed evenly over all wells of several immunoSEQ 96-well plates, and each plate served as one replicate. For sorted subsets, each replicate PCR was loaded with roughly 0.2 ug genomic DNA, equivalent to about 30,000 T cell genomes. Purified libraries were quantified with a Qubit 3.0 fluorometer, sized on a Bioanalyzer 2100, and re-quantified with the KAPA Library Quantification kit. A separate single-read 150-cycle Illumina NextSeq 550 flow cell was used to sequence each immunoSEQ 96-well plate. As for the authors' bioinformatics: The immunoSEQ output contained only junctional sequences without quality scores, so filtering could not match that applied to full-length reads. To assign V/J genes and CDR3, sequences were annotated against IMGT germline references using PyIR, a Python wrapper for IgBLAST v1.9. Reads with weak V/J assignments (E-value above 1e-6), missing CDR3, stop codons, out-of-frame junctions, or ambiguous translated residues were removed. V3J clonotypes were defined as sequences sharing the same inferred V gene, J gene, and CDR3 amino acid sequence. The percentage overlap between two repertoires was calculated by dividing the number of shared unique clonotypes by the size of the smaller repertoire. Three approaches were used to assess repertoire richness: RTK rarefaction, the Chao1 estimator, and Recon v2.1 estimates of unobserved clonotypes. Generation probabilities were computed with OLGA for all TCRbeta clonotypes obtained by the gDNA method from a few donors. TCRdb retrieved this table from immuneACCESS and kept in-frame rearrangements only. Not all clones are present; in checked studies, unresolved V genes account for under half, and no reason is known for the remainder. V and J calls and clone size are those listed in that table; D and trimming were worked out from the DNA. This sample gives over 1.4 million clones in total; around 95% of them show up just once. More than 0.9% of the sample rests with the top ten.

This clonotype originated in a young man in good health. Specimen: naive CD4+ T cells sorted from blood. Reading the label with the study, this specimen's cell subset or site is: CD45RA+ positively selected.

For the CDR3, the sequence is CASSRKTGAIIETQYF. Here is the DNA: TGTGCCAGCAGTCGCAAAACAGGGGCGATAATTGAGACCCAGTACTTC. The V gene is TRBV28 and the J gene is TRBJ2-5, and 7 junctional nucleotides match TRBD1. Trimming removed 5 bases from V and 5 bases from J; the gene matches leave 14 bases unexplained. The CDR3 starts with the cysteine, ends with the phenylalanine, and has 16 residues. Kept here is only the CDR3 DNA, which spans 48 bases and is read in frame from base 1. Per the germline V gene, MDHEN is the CDR1 and SYDVKM is the CDR2.